These 22 T cell receptor beta chains originate from one sample sequenced in a study of OX40 agonist ivuxolimab in advanced cancers. Measured with immunoSEQ multiplex PCR; TCRdb has only the in-frame clones, and not every one. This sample carries around 80,000 clones, around 82% of them seen once, and the ten largest clones take 5%. This specimen was CD4+ or CD8+ T cells sorted from blood, taken in a trial of the OX40 agonist ivuxolimab. Receptor source: an adult with an advanced solid tumor such as melanoma, head and neck, liver or kidney cancer.

This clone was observed a single time. The chain uses TRBV25-1 and TRBJ2-5; the match to TRBD1 covers 10 bases. The CDR3 runs 16 residues. The germline CDR1 and CDR2 sequences are MGHDK and SYGVNS. The V gene end was trimmed by 4 bases and the J gene end by 4 bases; junction bases not matched to a gene: 9. The CDR3 here is CASSALGQGVGETQYF. The CDR3 DNA reads as TGTGCCAGCAGTGCCCTCGGACAGGGGGTTGGAGAGACCCAGTACTTC. The full variable domain, completed using reference TRBV25-1 and TRBJ2-5, is EADIYQTPRYLVIGTGKKITLECSQTMGHDKMYWYQQDPGMELHLIHYSYGVNSTEKGDLSSESTVSRIRTEHFPLTLESARPSHTSQYLCASSALGQGVGETQYFGPGTRLLVL.

This clone is a singleton in its sample. The chain couples TRBV6-6 to TRBJ2-5; D gene uncertain. Trimming took 6 bases from V and 2 from J, leaving 7 bases between them. The CDR3 consists of 12 residues. The germline V gene has CDR1 MNHNY and CDR2 SVGAGI (reference sequence). This chain's CDR3 is CASSQMQETQYF. The CDR3 bases are TGTGCCAGCAGCCAGATGCAAGAGACCCAGTACTTC.

The gene calls are TRBV5-1 and TRBJ1-1; D might be TRBD1 (6 bases). This CDR3 comprises 17 residues. CDR1 SGHRS and CDR2 YFSETQ come from the germline V gene. Deletions cut 3 bases from V and 1 base from J, with 19 bases between. For the CDR3, the DNA is TGCGCCAGCAGCTACTACGTAATAGGACAGTCGAACACTGAAGCTTTCTTT. Translation gives CASSYYVIGQSNTEAFF.

The chain combines TRBV28 with TRBJ1-5; D may be TRBD1 (5 bases). Trimming removed 4 bases at V and 5 bases at J, with 15 bases between. CDR1 is MDHEN and CDR2 is SYDVKM in the germline V gene. The CDR3 totals 15 residues. CDR3 nucleotides: TGTGCCAGCAGTTCGGGAGGAGGGGCGGATCAGCCCCAGCATTTT. Residues: CASSSGGGADQPQHF.

The chain uses TRBV13 and TRBJ2-5; 8 nucleotides line up with TRBD2. V trimming: 5 bases; J trimming: 1 base; junction bases outside the gene matches: 6. CDR3 length equals 15 residues. In germline, CDR1 is PRHDT, CDR2 FYEKMQ (reference sequence). The CDR3 protein is CASSPPGGGQETQYF. CDR3 DNA: TGTGCCAGCAGCCCGCCGGGAGGGGGCCAAGAGACCCAGTACTTC.

This chain joins TRBV7-2 and TRBJ2-7; 8 positions agree with TRBD2. Germline loops: CDR1 SGHTA, CDR2 FQGNSA. The CDR3 extends over 13 amino acids. Unmatched junction bases numbered 7, after V lost 5 bases and J lost 7 bases. CDR3 coding DNA: TGTGCCAGCAGCACCGGACTAGCCGGGGAGCAGTACTTC. The encoded protein is CASSTGLAGEQYF.

This clone was recorded only once. The genes are TRBV5-4 and TRBJ2-7; tentative D call: TRBD2 (5 bases). The CDR3 covers 14 residues. CDR1 and CDR2 (germline): SGHNT, YYREEE (reference sequence). Trimming stripped 0 bases from V and 5 bases from J, with 12 bases between. Here the CDR3 DNA reads TGTGCCAGCAGCTTGGGGGGAGACACTCACGAGCAGTACTTC. Amino acids: CASSLGGDTHEQYF.

This clone has only one observation. The chain combines TRBV5-1 with TRBJ2-1, with TRBD2 matching over 10 bases. This CDR3 has 15 amino acids. V trimming: 0 bases; J trimming: 6 bases; junction bases outside the gene matches: 3. Germline assignment: CDR1 SGHRS and CDR2 YFSETQ. CDR3 bases: TGCGCCAGCAGCTTGGGGGCTAGCGGGGGCAATGAGCAGTTCTTC. It is translated as CASSLGASGGNEQFF.

This chain links TRBV5-1 with TRBJ2-5, with 10 nucleotides matching TRBD1. The ends lost 1 base at V and 5 bases at J; junction bases unmatched: 8. CDR3 length equals 16 residues. CDR1 and CDR2 (germline): SGHRS, YFSETQ. As DNA, the CDR3 is TGCGCCAGCAGCTTGTCCGGACAGGGGGACTGGGAGACCCAGTACTTC. Protein sequence: CASSLSGQGDWETQYF.

The rearrangement uses TRBV5-5 and TRBJ2-2; no clear D. V lost 0 bases and J lost 3, with 12 bases in between. Germline V gene data show CDR1 as SGHKS and CDR2 as YYEKEE (reference sequence). The CDR3 extends over 16 amino acids. CDR3 loop: CASSLGHTKDTGELFF. CDR3 in DNA: TGTGCCAGCAGCTTGGGGCATACCAAGGACACCGGGGAGCTGTTTTTT.

About this clone itself: One end of the junction varies from germline; a read error may be responsible. V usage is TRBV20-1 and J usage is TRBJ1-5; D gene ambiguous. CDR3 size: 11 residues. Germline loops: CDR1 DFQATT, CDR2 SNEGSKA (reference sequence). The CDR3 DNA is TGCAGTGCTCGAGAATTCGAGCCCCAGCATTTT. This gives the protein CSAREFEPQHF.

Only a few counts were recorded for this clone. The rearrangement links TRBV7-9 to TRBJ2-1, with 15 bases aligning to TRBD2. This CDR3 contains 18 residues. Germline loops: CDR1 SEHNR, CDR2 FQNEAQ (reference sequence). Trimming cost V 5 bases and J 0 bases; bases outside gene matches: 5. Here the CDR3 DNA reads TGTGCCAGCAGCGGGACTAGCGGGAGGTCGGGCTCCTACAATGAGCAGTTCTTC. Translated, it gives CASSGTSGRSGSYNEQFF. The full variable domain, completed using reference TRBV7-9 and TRBJ2-1, is DTGVSQNPRHKITKRGQNVTFRCDPISEHNRLYWYRQTLGQGPEFLTYFQNEAQLEKSRLLSDRFSAERPKGSFSTLEIQRTEQGDSAMYLCASSGTSGRSGSYNEQFFGPGTRLTVL.

The CDR3 sequence is CASSLVSPNTGELFF. CDR3 DNA sequence: TGTGCCAGCAGTTTAGTTAGCCCAAACACCGGGGAGCTGTTTTTT. This chain connects TRBV28 to TRBJ2-2; D unclear. Germline lookup yields CDR1 MDHEN and CDR2 SYDVKM. This CDR3 comprises 15 residues. V dropped 2 bases and J dropped 2 bases, with 9 bases sitting between them.

The rearrangement uses TRBV20-1 and TRBJ1-2, with 8 bases fitting TRBD1. CDR1 DFQATT and CDR2 SNEGSKA come from the germline V gene (reference sequence). This CDR3 is built from 11 residues. The CDR3 nucleotides read TGCAGGGCCGACAGGGGCTATGGCTACACCTTC. It codes for CRADRGYGYTF.

This chain links TRBV28 with TRBJ1-6; D call uncertain. The CDR3 is 13 amino acids. CDR1 is MDHEN and CDR2 is SYDVKM in the germline V gene. V lost 5 bases, J lost 8 bases, and 10 bases lay in between. The CDR3 nucleotides read TGTGCCAGCAGTCCGCCTGAGGATTCACCCCTCCACTTT. It yields the protein CASSPPEDSPLHF. Combining the CDR3 with reference TRBV28 and TRBJ1-6 gives the whole variable domain DVKVTQSSRYLVKRTGEKVFLECVQDMDHENMFWYRQDPGLGLRLIYFSYDVKMKEKGDIPEGYSVSREKKERFSLILESASTNQTSMYLCASSPPEDSPLHFGNGTRLTVT.

The rearrangement links TRBV5-1 to TRBJ2-1; D perhaps matches TRBD2 (7 bases). This CDR3 has 15 residues. Germline loops: CDR1 SGHRS, CDR2 YFSETQ. V was pared by 0 bases and J by 8 bases, with 15 bases between. CDR3 sequence reads: CASSLGVGAGDEQFF. CDR3 DNA: TGCGCCAGCAGCTTGGGTGTGGGGGCGGGAGATGAGCAGTTCTTC. Looking up the rest from reference TRBV5-1 and TRBJ2-1 gives the full variable domain: KAGVTQTPRYLIKTRGQQVTLSCSPISGHRSVSWYQQTPGQGLQFLFEYFSETQRNKGNFPGRFSGRQFSNSRSEMNVSTLELGDSALYLCASSLGVGAGDEQFFGPGTRLTVL.

The chain has TRBV28 and TRBJ1-2; D is unclear. Per the germline V gene, CDR1 is MDHEN and CDR2 is SYDVKM. The CDR3 covers 14 residues. Trimming left V 4 bases short and J 3 bases short, with 12 bases between. The CDR3: CASSYPTRYYGYTF. CDR3 DNA sequence: TGTGCCAGCAGTTATCCCACTAGATACTATGGCTACACCTTC.

This rearrangement joins TRBV9 to TRBJ1-1; a weak D match, TRBD1 (6 bases). This CDR3 has 14 residues. Germline lookup yields CDR1 SGDLS and CDR2 YYNGEE. V shed 1 base and J shed 4 bases, with 11 bases lying between them. CDR3 sequence: CASSVMTGTTEAFF. CDR3 sequence (DNA): TGTGCCAGCAGCGTAATGACAGGTACCACTGAAGCTTTCTTT.

This clone was seen only a few times. This chain's CDR3 is CASSLWGAGGSGANVLTF. The CDR3 DNA reads TGTGCCAGCAGTTTATGGGGAGCGGGGGGATCTGGGGCCAACGTCCTGACTTTC. The chain uses TRBV28 and TRBJ2-6, with 9 nucleotides matching TRBD2. Per the germline V gene, CDR1 is MDHEN and CDR2 is SYDVKM. The CDR3 spans 18 residues. The trim removed 0 bases at V and 1 base at J, leaving 4 bases unmatched.

CDR3 protein: CASTRRAYGYTF. CDR3 DNA: TGTGCCAGCACTAGACGGGCCTATGGCTACACCTTC. V gene TRBV28 combines with J gene TRBJ1-2, with D hard to call. The CDR3 runs 12 residues. In germline, CDR1 is MDHEN, CDR2 SYDVKM. V was pared by 7 bases and J by 4 bases, with 10 bases between.

CDR3 bases: TGTGCCAGCAGCTTAGACAGGGGAGAATCACCCCTCCACTTT. Amino acid sequence: CASSLDRGESPLHF. The chain links TRBV7-2 to TRBJ1-6; 7 bases are a match to TRBD1. Looked up from germline, CDR1 is SGHTA and CDR2 is FQGNSA. Trimming removed 1 base from V and 10 bases from J; junction bases left unmatched: 4. The CDR3 totals 14 residues.

CDR3 bases: TGTGCCAGCAGCTTATCAGGCAGAATGGGAGAGACCCAGTACTTC. This encodes CASSLSGRMGETQYF. The rearrangement uses TRBV7-8 and TRBJ2-5; D unclear. The CDR3 is 15 residues long. Trimming removed 2 bases at V and 4 bases at J, with 14 bases between. Per germline, CDR1 SGHVS and CDR2 FQNEAQ. Combining the CDR3 with reference TRBV7-8 and TRBJ2-5 gives the whole variable domain GAGVSQSPRYKVAKRGQDVALRCDPISGHVSLFWYQQALGQGPEFLTYFQNEAQLDKSGLPSDRFFAERPEGSVSTLKIQRTQQEDSAVYLCASSLSGRMGETQYFGPGTRLLVL.